Each of the 27 T cell receptor gamma chains below was sequenced from the same sample in a study of human gamma delta and Vdelta1 T cells. TCRdb reanalyzed the PCR reads using CATT. This table has thousands of gamma-chain clones, around 5% appearing once. Sample: naive CD27+ Vdelta1 gamma-delta T cells from blood. The origin of the receptors is a human donor in good health.

The chain couples TRGV3 to TRGJ1 or TRGJ2. Germline matching of the DNA provided the J gene here, since TCRdb leaves it blank. The CDR3 runs to 15 residues. Unmatched junction bases numbered 8, after V lost 3 bases and J lost 0 bases. The germline V gene encodes CDR1 VTNTFY and CDR2 YDVSTARD (reference sequence). DNA of the CDR3: TGTGCCACCTGGGACCGATATGCGAATTATTATAAGAAACTCTTT. Amino acids: CATWDRYANYYKKLF.

A note on this clone: The amino acid sequence in TCRdb belongs to a much larger clone and departs from this DNA's translation at residue 10, likely a sequencing read error; the sequence shown is translated from the DNA. The chain joins TRGV5 to TRGJ1 or TRGJ2. The germline CDR1 and CDR2 sequences are VINAFY and YDVSNSKD. This CDR3 region has 13 residues. The CDR3, as DNA: TGTGCCACCTGGGACAGGCTACGTTATGAGAAACTCTTT. The encoded protein is CATWDRLRYEKLF.

This clone has a handful of counts. At residue 3, the TCRdb amino acid sequence and the translated nucleotide sequence differ, so the protein here is the DNA translation. The chain recombines TRGV9 with TRGJ1 or TRGJ2. Germline loops: CDR1 GITISATS, CDR2 ISYDGTV (reference sequence). This CDR3 has 11 residues. The CDR3 loop is CAWWELYKKLF. The CDR3 nucleotides read TGTGCCTGGTGGGAGCTTTATAAGAAACTCTTT.

Worth noting for this clone: Given a far larger clone just one base away, this is likely a sequencing read error. V gene TRGV9 combines with J gene TRGJ1 or TRGJ2. The V gene's germline CDR1 is GITISATS and CDR2 ISYDGTV (reference sequence). The CDR3 is 9 residues long. CDR3 DNA sequence: TGTGCCTTGTGGGAGAGACACCTATTT. Its translation: CALWERHLF.

Sample share makes this clone large (0.1 to 1%). V is TRGV2 and J is TRGJ1 or TRGJ2. Germline assignment: CDR1 EGSNGY and CDR2 YDSYNSKV. The CDR3 runs to 14 residues. With 1 base clipped from V and 7 bases from J, the junction kept 10 bases outside the gene matches. The CDR3 DNA sequence: TGTGCCACCTGGGACGGTCCACGAAGATATAAGAAACTCTTT. Translated, it gives CATWDGPRRYKKLF.

In regard to this clone: This DNA's translation differs at residue 6 from TCRdb's protein, which comes from a much larger clone; a read error is likely, and the protein shown is translated from the DNA. V is TRGV3 and J is TRGJ1 or TRGJ2. Germline CDR1 VTNTFY, CDR2 YDVSTARD (reference sequence). The junction had 6 bases not matched to a gene; V was cut back by 3 bases and J by 7 bases. CDR3 size: 12 residues. The CDR3 spells CATWDWPYKKLF. CDR3 in DNA: TGTGCCACCTGGGACTGGCCCTATAAGAAACTCTTT.

As regards this clone: TCRdb's protein for this DNA is that of a much larger clone and differs from the translation at residue 5, likely a read error; the protein shown is the DNA translation. The chain has TRGV9 and TRGJ1 or TRGJ2. Germline V gene data show CDR1 as GITISATS and CDR2 as ISYDGTV (reference sequence). CDR3 size: 13 residues. CDR3 sequence: CALWGVLLGKKLF. Written as DNA, the CDR3 is TGTGCCTTGTGGGGGGTGCTTTTGGGTAAGAAACTCTTT.

This clone was observed a handful of times. With a far larger clone one base away, a read error is the likely cause. The sample has other DNA sequences that encode this CDR3 too. The chain is built from TRGV9 and TRGJ1 or TRGJ2. CDR3 length: 12 residues. Germline assignment: CDR1 GITISATS and CDR2 ISYDGTV (reference sequence). CDR3: CALWANYYKKLF. In DNA, the CDR3 is TGTGCCTTGTGGGCTAATTATTATAAGAAACTCTTC.

This clone was found a few times. The protein that TCRdb holds for this DNA derives from a much larger clone and differs from the translated DNA at residue 6, which likely indicates a read error; the protein shown here is translated from the DNA. The rearrangement links TRGV9 to TRGJ1 or TRGJ2. Germline trimming cut 2 bases from V and 1 base from J; bases unmatched to any gene: 5. The CDR3 runs 14 residues. Germline loops: CDR1 GITISATS, CDR2 ISYDGTV (reference sequence). The CDR3 bases are TGTGCCTTGTGGGAGGGGGATAATTATTATAAGAAACTCTTT. This encodes CALWEGDNYYKKLF.

Remarks on this clone: At one of its ends the junction is not consistent with the germline gene, which may arise from a read error. The V call is TRGV9, the J call TRGJ1 or TRGJ2. The CDR3 runs to 12 residues. Germline loops: CDR1 GITISATS, CDR2 ISYDGTV (reference sequence). The CDR3 reads CALGECHCKKLF. The CDR3 nucleotides read TGTGCCTTGGGGGAGTGTCATTGTAAGAAACTCTTT.

Turning to this clone: This DNA's translation and the protein TCRdb lists, from a much larger clone, do not match at residue 5, likely due to a read error; the protein shown is translated from the DNA. The V gene is TRGV9, the J gene TRGJ1 or TRGJ2. Germline values: CDR1 GITISATS, CDR2 ISYDGTV (reference sequence). The CDR3 contains 14 residues. This CDR3 is CALWGVDNYYKKLF. The CDR3 bases are TGTGCCTTGTGGGGGGTGGATAATTATTATAAGAAACTCTTT.

The chain joins TRGV3 to TRGJ1 or TRGJ2. Germline CDR1 reads VTNTFY; CDR2 reads YDVSTARD (reference sequence). The V and J ends lost 0 bases and 4 bases, in that order; junction bases with no gene match: 9. The CDR3 spans 15 residues. Written as DNA, the CDR3 is TGTGCCACCTGGGACAGGCCTTGGAACTATTATAAGAAACTCTTT. Encoded protein: CATWDRPWNYYKKLF.

The table lists this clone with a few counts. The J gene is TRGJ1 or TRGJ2, the V gene TRGV2. Germline V gene sequence: CDR1 EGSNGY, CDR2 YDSYNSKV. J gave up 3 bases and V 0 bases, and 5 bases lay outside the gene matches. The CDR3 runs to 14 residues. Written as DNA, the CDR3 is TGTGCCACCTGGGACGGGCGGGCTTATTATAAGAAACTCTTT. Amino acid sequence: CATWDGRAYYKKLF.

This clone is medium-sized in the sample. The V and J genes are TRGV3 and TRGJ1 or TRGJ2. V dropped 5 bases and J dropped 9; count of bases not matched to a gene: 13. Germline V gene sequence: CDR1 VTNTFY, CDR2 YDVSTARD (reference sequence). The CDR3 sequence is 13 residues long. CDR3 amino acids: CATWGGFRGKKLF. In DNA form, the CDR3 reads TGTGCCACCTGGGGCGGTTTCAGGGGTAAGAAACTCTTT.

Concerning this clone: This sequence is one base from a far larger clone and is likely a read error. The chain links TRGV5 to TRGJ1 or TRGJ2. Germline trimming cut 9 bases from V and 4 bases from J; bases unmatched to any gene: 9. Germline-derived CDR1 and CDR2 are VINAFY and YDVSNSKD. CDR3 length equals 12 residues. CDR3 region: CATGGTYYKKLF. The CDR3 DNA reads as TGTGCCACCGGGGGAACGTATTATAAGAAACTCTTT.

Concerning this clone: TCRdb records a much larger clone's protein for this DNA, with a difference at residue 4 that likely arises from a read error; the protein given is the translation of the DNA. The chain uses TRGV5 and TRGJ1 or TRGJ2. From germline, CDR1 is VINAFY and CDR2 YDVSNSKD. The CDR3 sequence is 12 residues long. For the CDR3, the DNA is TGTGCCACCTGTGACAGATATTATAAGAAACTCTTT. The encoded protein is CATCDRYYKKLF.

Only a few counts were recorded for this clone. This chain connects TRGV5 to TRGJ1 or TRGJ2. Matching the DNA to germline supplied the J gene, which TCRdb does not give. After removal of 0 bases from V and 3 bases from J, the junction contained 8 bases not matched to a gene. The CDR3 contains 15 residues. Per the germline V gene, CDR1 is VINAFY and CDR2 is YDVSNSKD. The CDR3 DNA reads as TGTGCCACCTGGGACAGGCCCGGGTTTTATTATAAGAAACTCTTT. It encodes CATWDRPGFYYKKLF.

This clone was seen a few times. The germline gene is not matched at one end of the junction; a read error may be the cause. This chain connects TRGV2 to TRGJ1 or TRGJ2. The CDR3 loop spans 14 amino acids. CDR1 EGSNGY and CDR2 YDSYNSKV come from the germline V gene. CDR3 DNA sequence: TGTGCCGCCTGGGACAGACAGGCTTATTATAAGAAACTCTTT. Translating gives CAAWDRQAYYKKLF.

As concerns this clone: For this DNA, TCRdb reports the protein of a much larger clone, which diverges at residue 4, most likely from a read error; the protein presented here is translated directly from the DNA. This chain uses TRGV3 with TRGJ1 or TRGJ2. The CDR3 is 11 amino acids. Germline assignment: CDR1 VTNTFY and CDR2 YDVSTARD (reference sequence). The CDR3 DNA reads as TGTGCCACCGGGGATCGGGTTAGGAAACTCTTT. Translated, it gives CATGDRVRKLF.

This clone has a handful of counts. Since a far larger clone is one base different, this is likely a read error. This sequence joins TRGV9 and TRGJ1 or TRGJ2. Looked up from germline, CDR1 is GITISATS and CDR2 is ISYDGTV (reference sequence). The CDR3 is 15 amino acids. As DNA, the CDR3 is TGTGCCTTGTGCGGTTCCCCCCGCCTTTATTATAAGAAACTATTT. Encoded protein: CALCGSPRLYYKKLF.

The sample holds a few counts of this clone. The protein held in TCRdb is that of a much larger clone and does not match this DNA's translation at residue 8, likely because of a read error; the protein shown is translated from the DNA. V is TRGV9 and J is TRGJ1 or TRGJ2. The germline V gene has CDR1 GITISATS and CDR2 ISYDGTV (reference sequence). V was clipped by 3 bases and J by 3 bases; unmatched bases: 8. The CDR3 sequence is 14 residues long. In nucleotides, the CDR3 is TGTGCCTTGTGGGAGCCAGCCCGTTATTATAAGAAACTCTTT. Residues: CALWEPARYYKKLF.

Concerning this clone itself: TCRdb's protein does not match the DNA translation at residue 6; the protein provided is translated from the DNA. The V call is TRGV3, the J call TRGJ1 or TRGJ2. The J gene, left out of TCRdb, was set here by checking the DNA against germline. V dropped 0 bases and J dropped 3; count of bases not matched to a gene: 5. The CDR3 spans 14 residues. Germline lookup yields CDR1 VTNTFY and CDR2 YDVSTARD (reference sequence). CDR3 region: CATWDRHSYYKKLF. CDR3 DNA sequence: TGTGCCACCTGGGACAGGCATTCTTATTATAAGAAACTCTTT.

This clone is categorized as large. Other DNA sequences in this specimen translate into the identical CDR3. The chain uses TRGV9 and TRGJP2. CDR3 length: 12 amino acids. With V trimmed by 0 bases and J by 10 bases, 2 bases remained unmatched. Per germline, CDR1 GITISATS and CDR2 ISYDGTV (reference sequence). CDR3 sequence (DNA): TGTGCCTTGTGGGAGGTGCGTTGGATCAAGACGTTT. It specifies CALWEVRWIKTF.

Of note for this clone: The translation of this DNA and the TCRdb protein of a much larger clone differ at residue 9, probably owing to a read error; the protein shown here is translated from the DNA. V and J are TRGV9 and TRGJ1 or TRGJ2. The CDR3 runs to 11 residues. Germline V lookup: CDR1 GITISATS, CDR2 ISYDGTV (reference sequence). The CDR3 is CALWEPAKELF. The CDR3 DNA is TGTGCCTTGTGGGAGCCGGCTAAGGAACTCTTT.

Worth noting for this clone: This DNA's translation differs at residue 4 from TCRdb's protein, which comes from a much larger clone; a read error is likely, and the protein shown is translated from the DNA. The chain has TRGV9 and TRGJ1 or TRGJ2. Germline loops: CDR1 GITISATS, CDR2 ISYDGTV (reference sequence). CDR3 length: 12 amino acids. The chain's CDR3 is CALGEVQEEKLF. Written as DNA, the CDR3 is TGTGCCTTGGGGGAGGTGCAGGAGGAGAAACTCTTT.

Relative to its sample, this clone is medium-sized (0.01 to 0.1%). The same CDR3 arises from other DNA sequences in this sample as well. The chain recombines TRGV3 with TRGJ1 or TRGJ2. This CDR3 comprises 14 residues. Trimming at V came to 4 bases and at J to 0 bases, leaving 6 bases not matched to a gene. The germline V gene has CDR1 VTNTFY and CDR2 YDVSTARD (reference sequence). The CDR3, as DNA: TGTGCCACCTGGGAGTCCCCGAATTATTATAAGAAACTCTTT. Residues: CATWESPNYYKKLF.

In its sample, this clone is medium-sized. V is TRGV3 and J is TRGJ1 or TRGJ2. The CDR3 spans 17 residues. V was clipped by 0 bases and J by 0 bases; unmatched bases: 11. CDR1 is VTNTFY, CDR2 YDVSTARD, per germline (reference sequence). CDR3 protein: CATWDRRPYSNYYKKLF. The CDR3 nucleotides are TGTGCCACCTGGGACAGGCGGCCCTATTCGAATTATTATAAGAAACTCTTT.